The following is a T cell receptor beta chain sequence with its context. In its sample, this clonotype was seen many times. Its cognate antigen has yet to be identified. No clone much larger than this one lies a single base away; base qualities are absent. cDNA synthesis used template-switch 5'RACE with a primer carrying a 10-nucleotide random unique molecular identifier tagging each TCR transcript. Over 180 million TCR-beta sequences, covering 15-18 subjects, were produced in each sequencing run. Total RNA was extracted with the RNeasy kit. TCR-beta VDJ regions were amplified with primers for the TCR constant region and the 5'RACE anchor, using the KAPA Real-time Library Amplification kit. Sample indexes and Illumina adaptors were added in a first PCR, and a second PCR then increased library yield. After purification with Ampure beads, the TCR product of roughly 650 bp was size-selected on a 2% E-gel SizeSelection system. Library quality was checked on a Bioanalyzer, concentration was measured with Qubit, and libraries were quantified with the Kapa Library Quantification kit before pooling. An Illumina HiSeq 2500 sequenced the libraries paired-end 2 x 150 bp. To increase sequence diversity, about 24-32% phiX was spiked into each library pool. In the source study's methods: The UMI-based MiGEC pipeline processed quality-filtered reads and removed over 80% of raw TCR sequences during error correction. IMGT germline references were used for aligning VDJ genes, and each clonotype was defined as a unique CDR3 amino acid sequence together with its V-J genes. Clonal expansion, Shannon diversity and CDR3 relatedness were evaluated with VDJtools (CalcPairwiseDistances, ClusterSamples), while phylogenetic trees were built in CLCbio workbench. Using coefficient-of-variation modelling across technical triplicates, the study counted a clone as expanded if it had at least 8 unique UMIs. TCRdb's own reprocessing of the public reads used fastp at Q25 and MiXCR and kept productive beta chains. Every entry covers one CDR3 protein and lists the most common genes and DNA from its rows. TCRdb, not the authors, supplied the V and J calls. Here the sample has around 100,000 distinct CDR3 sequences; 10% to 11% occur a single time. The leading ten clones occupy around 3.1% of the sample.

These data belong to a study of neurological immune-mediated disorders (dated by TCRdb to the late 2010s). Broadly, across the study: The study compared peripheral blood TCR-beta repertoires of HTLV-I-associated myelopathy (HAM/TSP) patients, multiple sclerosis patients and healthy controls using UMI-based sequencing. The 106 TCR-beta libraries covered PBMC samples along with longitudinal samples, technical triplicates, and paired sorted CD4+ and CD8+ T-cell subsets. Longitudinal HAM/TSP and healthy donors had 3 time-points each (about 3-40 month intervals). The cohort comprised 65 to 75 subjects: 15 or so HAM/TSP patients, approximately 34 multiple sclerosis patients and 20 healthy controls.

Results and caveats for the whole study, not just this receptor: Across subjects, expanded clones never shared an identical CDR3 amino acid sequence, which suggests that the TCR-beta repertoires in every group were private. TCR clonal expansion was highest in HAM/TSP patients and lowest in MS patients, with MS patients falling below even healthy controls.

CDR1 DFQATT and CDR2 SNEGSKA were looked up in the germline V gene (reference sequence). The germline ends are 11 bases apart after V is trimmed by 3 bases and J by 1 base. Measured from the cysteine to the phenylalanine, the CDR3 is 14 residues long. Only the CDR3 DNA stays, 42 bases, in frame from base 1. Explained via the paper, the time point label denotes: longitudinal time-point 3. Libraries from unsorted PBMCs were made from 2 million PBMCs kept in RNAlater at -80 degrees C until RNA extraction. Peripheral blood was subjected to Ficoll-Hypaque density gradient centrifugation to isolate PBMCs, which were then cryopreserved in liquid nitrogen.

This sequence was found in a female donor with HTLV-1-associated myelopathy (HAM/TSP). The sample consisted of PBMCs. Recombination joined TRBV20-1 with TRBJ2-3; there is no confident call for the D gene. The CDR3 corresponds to CSASGTTRTDTQYF. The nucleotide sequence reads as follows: TGCAGTGCTAGTGGTACGACCCGCACAGATACGCAGTATTTT.